These 19 T cell receptor beta chains came from one sample sequenced in a study of cytomegalovirus exposure and HLA in healthy donors. PCR primers comprised 60 Vbeta and 13 Jbeta primers. Clones were read by immunoSEQ multiplex PCR, and TCRdb kept only the in-frame ones, dropping some. The sample consists of 95,000 to 120,000 clones, 67% of them appearing once. Sample: PBMCs. The receptor set was obtained from a man aged 18 to 30 in good health and CMV-seropositive.

The rearrangement links TRBV6-5 to TRBJ1-4; 9 bases align to TRBD1. CDR3 length: 14 amino acids. Unmatched junction bases numbered 3, after V lost 2 bases and J lost 8 bases. In germline, CDR1 is MNHEY, CDR2 SVGAGI. This CDR3 is CASSYGTGREKLFF. In nucleotides, the CDR3 is TGTGCCAGCAGTTACGGGACAGGGAGGGAAAAACTGTTTTTT.

The count of this clone is one. The chain is built from TRBV5-1 and TRBJ2-3, with D possibly being TRBD2 (5 bases). Germline CDR1 SGHRS, CDR2 YFSETQ. The CDR3 runs 15 residues. V gave up 3 bases and J gave up 2 bases, with 13 bases separating them. The CDR3 region is CASSSQTGNTDTQYF. The CDR3 DNA is TGCGCCAGCAGCTCGCAGACGGGAAACACAGATACGCAGTATTTT.

CDR3 amino acids: CASSQDPASGGRDTQYF. The CDR3 DNA reads TGTGCCAGCAGCCAAGATCCCGCTAGCGGGGGAAGGGATACGCAGTATTTT. The chain is built from TRBV4-2 and TRBJ2-3; TRBD2 agrees at 10 bases. Germline loops: CDR1 LGHNA, CDR2 YNFKEQ. The CDR3 contains 17 residues. Trimming removed 0 bases from V and 6 bases from J; junction bases left unmatched: 9.

The V and J genes are TRBV5-1 and TRBJ1-6, with unresolved D. From germline, CDR1 is SGHRS and CDR2 YFSETQ. The V and J ends lost 0 bases and 2 bases respectively, with 18 bases between them. The CDR3 runs 19 residues. CDR3 loop: CASSLDWSAGITYNSPLHF. CDR3 nucleotide sequence: TGCGCCAGCAGCTTGGATTGGTCTGCAGGAATAACCTATAATTCACCCCTCCACTTT.

This chain connects TRBV18 to TRBJ2-3, with D tentatively TRBD2 (6 bases). CDR1 and CDR2 from the germline V gene are KGHSH and LQKENI. CDR3 length equals 14 residues. V gave up 2 bases and J gave up 0 bases, with 6 bases separating them. CDR3 sequence (DNA): TGTGCCAGCTCACCAGGACTAAGCACAGATACGCAGTATTTT. Translating it yields CASSPGLSTDTQYF.

This sequence joins TRBV10-3 and TRBJ2-1; 7 bases map to TRBD1. From germline, CDR1 is ENHRY and CDR2 SYGVKD. The CDR3 sequence is 12 residues long. The ends lost 11 bases at V and 3 bases at J; junction bases unmatched: 4. CDR3: CAAGTDYNEQFF. CDR3 DNA sequence: TGTGCCGCCGGGACAGACTACAATGAGCAGTTCTTC.

The chain is built from TRBV19 and TRBJ2-7; 7 bases map to TRBD1. CDR1 and CDR2 (germline): LNHDA, SQIVND (reference sequence). This CDR3 contains 14 residues. Trimming at V came to 6 bases and at J to 4 bases, leaving 9 bases not matched to a gene. In DNA, the CDR3 is TGTGCCAGTAGCGTCACAGGGGTTGAATACGAGCAGTACTTC. Protein product: CASSVTGVEYEQYF.

The CDR3 reads CASRGRQSSGNTIYF. Here the CDR3 DNA reads TGTGCCAGCAGGGGGCGACAGAGCTCTGGAAACACCATATATTTT. The chain combines TRBV28 with TRBJ1-3; D may be TRBD1 (5 bases). The CDR3 consists of 15 residues. The V end was cut by 6 bases, the J end by 0 bases, with 12 bases between. The germline V gene encodes CDR1 MDHEN and CDR2 SYDVKM.

The rearrangement uses TRBV5-4 and TRBJ1-3; D gene ambiguous. TRBJ2-2 explains the end of the DNA better; the J call may be wrong. The CDR3 covers 13 residues. The germline V gene encodes CDR1 SGHNT and CDR2 YYREEE (reference sequence). As DNA, the CDR3 is TGTGCCAGCAGCTTTCCATCCGCCGGGGAGCTGTTTTTT. Encoded protein: CASSFPSAGELFF.

J is TRBJ2-7 and V is TRBV5-6; TRBD2 matches at 11 bases. The CDR3 is made up of 15 amino acids. CDR1 and CDR2 (germline): SGHDT, YYEEEE. After removal of 2 bases from V and 4 bases from J, the junction contained 5 bases not matched to a gene. The CDR3 region has the DNA TGTGCCAGCAGCTTCTTGACTAGCGGGGAGTACGAGCAGTACGTC. As protein: CASSFLTSGEYEQYV.

The CDR3 bases are TGCAGCGTCAAATTGAACACTGAAGCTTTCTTT. As protein: CSVKLNTEAFF. This sequence joins TRBV29-1 and TRBJ1-1; no definite D call. This CDR3 contains 11 residues. Deletions cut 6 bases from V and 0 bases from J, with 5 bases between. Germline CDR1 reads SQVTM; CDR2 reads ANQGSEA. Full variable domain (remainder filled in from reference TRBV29-1 and TRBJ1-1): SAVISQKPSRDICQRGTSLTIQCQVDSQVTMMFWYRQQPGQSLTLIATANQGSEATYESGFVIDKFPISRPNLTFSTLTVSNMSPEDSSIYLCSVKLNTEAFFGQGTRLTVV.

This clone occurred a few times. J is TRBJ2-1 and V is TRBV5-6, with D possibly matching TRBD2 (6 bases). V was cut by 4 bases and J by 5 bases, with 19 bases left in between. The CDR3 is 16 amino acids. The germline gives CDR1 SGHDT, CDR2 YYEEEE. This CDR3 is CASSGYLSTSNNEQFF. CDR3 in DNA: TGTGCCAGCAGCGGTTACCTTTCCACTAGCAACAATGAGCAGTTCTTC.

V usage is TRBV28 and J usage is TRBJ1-6, with 7 bases that match TRBD1. J lost 9 bases, V lost 1 base, and 3 bases had no gene match. Per germline, CDR1 MDHEN and CDR2 SYDVKM. The CDR3 has 14 residues. CDR3: CASSLLPGGSPLHF. For the CDR3, the DNA is TGTGCCAGCAGTTTATTGCCAGGGGGTTCACCCCTCCACTTT. The whole variable domain, remainder taken from reference TRBV28 and TRBJ1-6, is DVKVTQSSRYLVKRTGEKVFLECVQDMDHENMFWYRQDPGLGLRLIYFSYDVKMKEKGDIPEGYSVSREKKERFSLILESASTNQTSMYLCASSLLPGGSPLHFGNGTRLTVT.

The chain links TRBV19 to TRBJ2-3, with no clear D. Per the germline V gene, CDR1 is LNHDA and CDR2 is SQIVND (reference sequence). V gave up 0 bases and J gave up 1 base, with 8 bases separating them. There are 15 residues in the CDR3. For the CDR3, the DNA is TGTGCCAGTAGTATAGATGCCGGAGGCACAGATACGCAGTATTTT. Amino acid sequence: CASSIDAGGTDTQYF.

This CDR3 reads CASSPGTGSIGNTIYF. The CDR3 nucleotides are TGTGCCAGCTCACCCGGGACAGGGTCAATTGGAAACACCATATATTTT. The chain is built from TRBV18 and TRBJ1-3, with 9 bases that match TRBD1. There are 16 residues in the CDR3. V lost 3 bases, J lost 3 bases, and 6 bases stayed unmatched. CDR1 is KGHSH, CDR2 LQKENI, per germline.

The chain combines TRBV6-6 with TRBJ1-2; D remains ambiguous. Germline V CDR1 and CDR2: MNHNY, SVGAGI (reference sequence). The CDR3 loop spans 14 amino acids. V lost 3 bases to trimming and J lost 3 bases, with 11 bases between them. In DNA form, the CDR3 reads TGTGCCAGCAGTTATGTCGGGTCGGACTATGGCTACACCTTC. Translated, it gives CASSYVGSDYGYTF.

The rearrangement uses TRBV5-1 and TRBJ2-7, with no clear D. Germline V gene data show CDR1 as SGHRS and CDR2 as YFSETQ. V dropped 2 bases and J dropped 2 bases, with 11 bases sitting between them. The CDR3 totals 14 residues. Here the CDR3 reads CASSLEVVAYEQYF. The CDR3 DNA follows: TGCGCCAGCAGCTTAGAGGTGGTGGCCTACGAGCAGTACTTC.

The chain recombines TRBV7-8 with TRBJ1-4, with a possible D match to TRBD1 (5 bases). Germline V gene data show CDR1 as SGHVS and CDR2 as FQNEAQ. This CDR3 has 16 amino acids. The V and J ends lost 5 bases and 8 bases respectively, with 21 bases between them. CDR3 loop: CASSVGTASEHEKLFF. The CDR3 DNA sequence: TGTGCCAGCAGCGTGGGGACTGCCTCCGAACACGAAAAACTGTTTTTT.

This clone was observed a few times. V and J are TRBV28 and TRBJ2-2, with D possibly matching TRBD1 (5 bases). From germline, CDR1 is MDHEN and CDR2 SYDVKM. V was shortened by 9 bases and J by 6 bases, with 14 bases between the two germline ends. CDR3 length: 13 residues. The CDR3, as DNA: TGTGCCAGTCTTTGGGGCGAGGCCGGGGAGCTGTTTTTT. This sequence encodes CASLWGEAGELFF.